Below are 16 T cell receptor beta chains sequenced from a single sample in a study of blood T cell repertoires in COVID-19. The assay was immunoSEQ multiplex PCR, and TCRdb's table has in-frame clones only and misses some. Here the sample spans 300,000 to 400,000 clones, about 88% being singletons. The sequenced sample was PBMCs or T cells enriched from blood (not recorded which). Receptor source: a woman aged 18-29 years who had recovered from COVID-19.

The V and J genes are TRBV3-1 (or the pseudogene TRBV3-2) and TRBJ1-4, with D tentatively TRBD1 (5 bases). V was pared by 3 bases and J by 11 bases, with 16 bases between. The CDR3 has 14 amino acids. Germline CDR1 is LGHDT and CDR2 is YNNKEL (reference sequence). CDR3: CASSQGGTASKLFF. As DNA, the CDR3 is TGTGCCAGCAGCCAGGGGGGGACGGCCAGCAAACTGTTTTTT.

The chain links TRBV5-6 to TRBJ2-3; unclear D gene. Germline CDR1 and CDR2: SGHDT and YYEEEE. V lost 0 bases to trimming and J lost 2 bases, with 10 bases between them. The CDR3 is 15 amino acids. Here the CDR3 DNA reads TGTGCCAGCAGCTTGGATAGCCCCGTCACAGATACGCAGTATTTT. It codes for CASSLDSPVTDTQYF.

Of note for this clone: The same CDR3 can be traced to other DNA sequences in this sample. The chain has TRBV18 and TRBJ1-6; 7 nucleotides line up with TRBD1. With 3 bases clipped from V and 7 bases from J, the junction kept 6 bases outside the gene matches. Germline V gene data show CDR1 as KGHSH and CDR2 as LQKENI. The CDR3 length is 15 residues. Here the CDR3 reads CASSPGTALNSPLHF. CDR3 nucleotide sequence: TGTGCCAGCTCACCGGGGACAGCCTTAAATTCACCCCTCCACTTT.

This chain connects TRBV27 to TRBJ1-2; D is undetermined. Germline V gene data show CDR1 as MNHEY and CDR2 as SMNVEV (reference sequence). V shed 5 bases and J shed 7 bases, with 14 bases lying between them. This CDR3 is 13 amino acids long. CDR3 DNA: TGTGCCAGCAGTCGTACAGAGAGTCCTGGCTACACCTTC. This sequence encodes CASSRTESPGYTF.

This clone was seen only once. The chain uses TRBV2 and TRBJ2-3; D perhaps matches TRBD1 (5 bases). From germline, CDR1 is SNHLY and CDR2 FYNNEI. V was trimmed by 7 bases and J by 6 bases, leaving 14 bases between them. The CDR3 consists of 13 residues. This chain's CDR3 is CASNRQNTDTQYF. The DNA of the CDR3 is TGTGCCAGCAATAGACAGAATACGGATACGCAGTATTTT. Complete variable domain (other parts from reference TRBV2 and TRBJ2-3): EPEVTQTPSHQVTQMGQEVILRCVPISNHLYFYWYRQILGQKVEFLVSFYNNEISEKSEIFDDQFSVERPDGSNFTLKIRSTKLEDSAMYFCASNRQNTDTQYFGPGTRLTVL.

CDR3 nucleotide sequence: TGTGCCAGCAGTTTTCTAGGGGGGGAGAATGACTATGGCTACACCTTC. Its translation is CASSFLGGENDYGYTF. The chain links TRBV5-5 to TRBJ1-2; the D gene is possibly TRBD1 (6 bases). This CDR3 has 16 residues. CDR1 is SGHKS and CDR2 is YYEKEE in the germline V gene (reference sequence). V gave up 5 bases and J gave up 3 bases, with 20 bases separating them.

Remarks on this clone: One end of the junction fails to match germline, which may point to a read error. The chain has TRBV30 and TRBJ2-1, with 11 bases identical to TRBD2. The CDR3 consists of 11 residues. Germline V gene data show CDR1 as GTSNPN and CDR2 as SVGIG (reference sequence). DNA for the CDR3: TGCGGTAGCGGGGGGGACAATGAGCAGTTCTTC. The encoded protein is CGSGGDNEQFF.

This chain uses TRBV2 with TRBJ2-5; 13 bases are a match to TRBD2. With 3 bases clipped from V and 7 bases from J, the junction kept 8 bases outside the gene matches. The CDR3 totals 16 residues. Germline V gene sequence: CDR1 SNHLY, CDR2 FYNNEI. Here the CDR3 reads CASSEELAGGAGTQYF. DNA for the CDR3: TGTGCCAGCAGTGAGGAACTAGCGGGGGGGGCTGGGACCCAGTACTTC.

J is TRBJ2-5 and V is TRBV13; 7 positions match TRBD2. Germline V lookup: CDR1 PRHDT, CDR2 FYEKMQ (reference sequence). The CDR3 is 13 amino acids. V lost 3 bases, J lost 2 bases, and 0 bases stayed unmatched. CDR3 nucleotide sequence: TGTGCCAGCAGCTTCGGGGGGCAAGAGACCCAGTACTTC. Amino acids: CASSFGGQETQYF.

The CDR3 here is CASRVVLGLNTEAFF. Written as DNA, the CDR3 is TGTGCCAGCAGAGTTGTGCTGGGCTTGAACACTGAAGCTTTCTTT. The rearrangement uses TRBV5-5 and TRBJ1-1, with D unclear. This CDR3 has 15 amino acids. Germline-derived CDR1 and CDR2 are SGHKS and YYEKEE (reference sequence). Trimming removed 5 bases at V and 0 bases at J, with 14 bases between. Full variable domain (missing parts from reference TRBV5-5 and TRBJ1-1): DAGVTQSPTHLIKTRGQQVTLRCSPISGHKSVSWYQQVLGQGPQFIFQYYEKEERGRGNFPDRFSARQFPNYSSELNVNALLLGDSALYLCASRVVLGLNTEAFFGQGTRLTVV.

The rearrangement links TRBV6-2 or TRBV6-3 to TRBJ2-5, with D uncertain. CDR1 and CDR2 (germline): MNHEY, SVGEGT. The germline V and J ends were trimmed by 5 bases and 6 bases, with 10 bases remaining between them. The CDR3 extends over 12 amino acids. In nucleotides, the CDR3 is TGTGCCAGCAGTCAGTACCCCCAGACCCAGTACTTC. It translates to CASSQYPQTQYF.

Regarding this clone: Sequence at one end of the junction differs from germline and may be a read error. This sequence joins TRBV7-2 and TRBJ2-5, with 16 bases matching TRBD2. The CDR3 runs to 20 residues. Per germline, CDR1 SGHTA and CDR2 FQGNSA. The CDR3: CANSLAPGLAGGLPQETQYF. CDR3 coding DNA: TGTGCCAACAGCTTAGCGCCGGGACTAGCGGGGGGGCTCCCCCAAGAGACCCAGTACTTC.

V usage is TRBV4-3 and J usage is TRBJ1-6; D uncertain. Trimming stripped 8 bases from V and 8 bases from J, with 13 bases between. CDR1 and CDR2 (germline): LGHNA, YSLEER. The CDR3 totals 13 residues. CDR3 region: CASSGKLDSPLHF. The CDR3 DNA reads TGCGCCAGCTCGGGGAAGTTGGATTCACCCCTCCACTTT.

The chain links TRBV4-1 to TRBJ1-2; D is possibly TRBD1 (5 bases). The CDR3 has 15 residues. V was cut by 0 bases and J by 7 bases, with 15 bases left in between. Germline V gene lookup returns CDR1 MGHRA and CDR2 YSYEKL. CDR3 protein: CASSQEGGGGGGYTF. Written as DNA, the CDR3 is TGCGCCAGCAGCCAAGAGGGGGGAGGTGGAGGTGGCTACACCTTC.

The chain links TRBV10-2 to TRBJ1-5; D is ambiguous. CDR1 is WSHSY and CDR2 is SAAADI in the germline V gene. The CDR3 extends over 13 amino acids. Trimming took 6 bases from V and 1 from J, leaving 7 bases between them. The CDR3 sequence: CASRRASNQPQHF. CDR3 nucleotides: TGCGCCAGCAGGCGGGCGAGCAATCAGCCCCAGCATTTT.

The rearrangement uses TRBV4-1 and TRBJ2-7; 8 bases are a match to TRBD1. V shed 2 bases, J shed 7 bases, and the junction held 7 bases outside the gene matches. Germline loops: CDR1 MGHRA, CDR2 YSYEKL. The CDR3 contains 14 residues. Written as DNA, the CDR3 is TGCGCCAGCAGCCAACGGCAGGGGGCGTTGGAGCAGTACTTC. It codes for CASSQRQGALEQYF.